This T cell receptor (beta chain) was recovered during a study of OX40 agonist ivuxolimab in advanced cancers. Study context: Melanoma, hepatocellular carcinoma, head and neck or renal cell cancer occurred in dose-escalation patients. Checkpoint inhibitors had been given previously to 40% of patients. Notes on the study in general: With doses of 0.1 to 3.0 mg/kg, CD4+ and CD8+ blood T cells had undergone clonal expansion by week 6.

Sequencing used immunoSEQ multiplex PCR; TCRdb keeps in-frame clones, though not all of them. The sample contains 15,000 to 20,000 clones, more than 60% of which appear only once. Turning to this clone: Its antigen is unidentified.

The V end lost 1 base, the J end lost 5 bases, and 9 bases lay between the germline ends. The CDR3 contains 14 residues. Germline V lookup: CDR1 SNHLY, CDR2 FYNNEI. Autoimmune disease history or systemic immunosuppression meant exclusion. The origin of this receptor is an adult with an advanced solid tumor such as melanoma, head and neck, liver or kidney cancer. The chain is built from TRBV2 and TRBJ2-1; D uncertain. Material: CD4+ or CD8+ T cells sorted from blood, obtained in a trial of the OX40 agonist ivuxolimab. This CDR3 is CASSEGLQNNEQFF. The CDR3 DNA is TGTGCCAGCAGTGAAGGGCTCCAGAACAATGAGCAGTTCTTC.